This T cell receptor beta chain originates from a study of blood T cell repertoires in COVID-19. As for the study in general: Samples representing acute and convalescent COVID-19 were sourced from the United States, Italy and Spain.

The CDR3 contains 13 residues. Per the germline V gene, CDR1 is MNHEY and CDR2 is SVGAGI. V shed 6 bases, J shed 4 bases, and the junction held 5 bases outside the gene matches. In the authors' methods: Estimated nucleated cell counts came from reference gene primer amplification. The method was immunoSEQ multiplex PCR; TCRdb's version includes in-frame clones alone and lacks a portion of them. V and J calls and clone size follow that table, whereas D and trimming were derived from the DNA. The data show approximately 150,000 clones, with around 81% seen just once and approximately 8.1% held by the top ten. Seattle's cohort entered during active infection and was followed longitudinally.

Sequenced sample: peripheral blood. The V call is TRBV6-5, the J call TRBJ1-1; 7 bases fit TRBD1. This receptor was taken from a woman over 75 with COVID-19, enrolled during active disease. CDR3 loop: CASSHPGGTEAFF. CDR3 in DNA: TGTGCCAGCAGCCACCCAGGGGGCACTGAAGCTTTCTTT.